This T cell receptor (beta chain) was profiled in a study of long-term antiretroviral therapy in people with HIV. For this clone: Its antigen is as yet unknown.

The CDR3 is 16 residues long. Germline loops: CDR1 KGHSH, CDR2 LQKENI. V dropped 3 bases and J dropped 2; count of bases not matched to a gene: 3. Overall study findings and caveats: Blood draws took place between about 2003 and 2018 and possibly involved older ART regimens. Following ART, diversity rose but still fell short of transplant donor controls.

Without exception, participants with HIV were treated in the United States. Samples held roughly 0.95-10 million cryopreserved PBMC before DNA extraction. Sequencing relied on immunoSEQ assay v3.0, run at survey level. Here immunoSEQ multiplex PCR was the method, and the copy in TCRdb shows in-frame clones only, minus some. The table includes about 39,000 clones, about 85% detected once. The chain has TRBV18 and TRBJ1-4, with 10 positions matching TRBD1. This receptor was obtained from a woman between 50 and 59 years old with HIV. The sequencing here drew on unsorted PBMCs, taken 3.1 years after starting antiretroviral therapy. The DNA of the CDR3 is TGTGCCAGCTCACCGGGGGACAGGGGTACTAATGAAAAACTGTTTTTT. Translated: CASSPGDRGTNEKLFF.